This T cell receptor beta chain is drawn from a study of identical twins. Notes on the study in general: Partial confounding of zero-insertion analyses by invariant MAIT and iNKT cells was possible.

MiXCR was run by TCRdb on the 5' RACE reads, yielding one entry per CDR3 protein. The profile shows 400,000 or so distinct CDR3 sequences, about 9% of them singletons. The donor group consisted entirely of healthy Caucasians. This CDR3 contains 14 residues. V lost 2 bases and J 3 bases, leaving 11 bases between the germline ends. CDR1 and CDR2 from the germline V gene are SGHTA and FQGNSA. This clonotype appeared a few times. Its antigen is not known. This clonotype originated in a woman between 45 and 60 years old in good health. Sequenced input: naive T cells sorted from blood. The chain carries TRBV7-2 and TRBJ2-7, with D possibly being TRBD2 (7 bases). CDR3 coding DNA: TGTGCCAGCAGCTTAAGGGGGGGGTTCTACGAGCAGTACTTC. This codes for CASSLRGGFYEQYF.